This T cell receptor (beta chain) was captured in a study of cytomegalovirus exposure and HLA in healthy donors. On this clone itself: Its target is unknown. One end of the junction fails to match germline, which may point to a read error.

The CDR3 is made up of 14 amino acids. Germline lookup yields CDR1 WSHSY and CDR2 SAAADI. Study-wide points: Productive status was seen about 87% or about 30% of the time for most TCR beta V segments in an earlier analysis.

The PCR contained 60 Vbeta and 13 Jbeta primers. TCRdb's table, derived via immunoSEQ multiplex PCR, lists solely in-frame clones and lacks some. This table has some 85,000 clones, about 80% appearing once. Material for sequencing was PBMCs. The sequence derives from a male donor in good health and CMV-seronegative. The V gene is TRBV10-2, the J gene TRBJ1-5; the D is unclear. CDR3 DNA sequence: TGTGCCAGCAGTTACGGGGAAAATACTCAGCCCCAGCATTTT. Its translation: CASSYGENTQPQHF.